The 23 T cell receptor beta chains given below trace back to one sample, sequenced in a study of T cells in Graves' hyperthyroidism and ophthalmopathy. The investigators amplified TCR beta CDR3 regions from RNA transcripts. The HTBI primer set drove a first-round RT-PCR of the TCR CDR3. TCRdb itself ran the multiplex PCR reads through MiXCR, one entry per CDR3 protein. The sample has approximately 610,000 distinct CDR3 sequences, about 14% seen once. The sample was blood. The receptors here all came from a woman aged 40 to 55 with Graves' ophthalmopathy.

In this sample, this clonotype turned up many times. CDR3 in amino acids: CASSETGGYTF. CDR3 DNA sequence: TGTGCCAGCAGCGAGACAGGAGGCTACACCTTC. This rearrangement joins TRBV6-2 or TRBV6-3 to TRBJ1-2, with TRBD1 as a possible D gene (6 bases). This CDR3 is 11 amino acids long. The ends were cut back, 6 bases at V and 8 bases at J, with 10 bases in the middle. Germline CDR1 reads MNHEY; CDR2 reads SVGEGT.

This clonotype came up many times. The chain is built from TRBV6-2 or TRBV6-3 and TRBJ2-5; D might be TRBD2 (5 bases). V lost 4 bases to trimming and J lost 3 bases, with 15 bases between them. Germline V lookup: CDR1 MNHEY, CDR2 SVGEGT. This CDR3 is built from 15 residues. DNA of the CDR3: TGTGCCAGCAGTTCGCGACTACTATACGAAGAGACCCAGTACTTC. Translated, it gives CASSSRLLYEETQYF.

This clonotype was recorded at least ten times. The rearrangement joins TRBV6-4 to TRBJ2-7; D is unresolved. Between the trimmed V and J ends, which lost 2 bases and 2 bases, there was a span of 19 bases. The CDR3 has 17 residues. Per the germline V gene, CDR1 is MRHNA and CDR2 is SNTAGT. The CDR3 is CASSDRMRHLCTYEQYF. The CDR3 nucleotides read TGTGCCAGCAGTGACAGGATGCGGCATCTATGTACCTACGAGCAGTACTTC.

This clonotype was picked up many times. J is TRBJ1-5 and V is TRBV12-3 or TRBV12-4; 7 bases are a match to TRBD1. V lost 6 bases and J lost 10; bases outside the gene matches: 15. This CDR3 has 15 residues. In nucleotides, the CDR3 is TGTGCCAGCAGCCGTGACCCCCAAACAGGGGACCCCCAGCATTTT. Translation: CASSRDPQTGDPQHF.

The V and J genes are TRBV28 and TRBJ2-7; 10 bases line up with TRBD2. J was trimmed by 8 bases and V by 7 bases; bases with no gene match: 8. The CDR3 is 13 amino acids. The germline gives CDR1 MDHEN, CDR2 SYDVKM. The CDR3 spells CASKGLAGVQQYF. Here the CDR3 DNA reads TGTGCCAGCAAGGGGCTAGCGGGAGTGCAGCAGTACTTC.

This clonotype was seen at least ten times. The chain is built from TRBV6-1 and TRBJ2-7; possibly TRBD2 for D (5 bases). Trimming left V 6 bases short and J 6 bases short, with 21 bases between. Germline values: CDR1 MNHNS, CDR2 SASEGT. The CDR3 totals 15 residues. CDR3 DNA: TGTGCCAGCAGCCCTGAGGGTCTTCCCCCCTTCGAGCAGTACTTC. It encodes CASSPEGLPPFEQYF.

This clonotype was observed a handful of times. The chain has TRBV20-1 and TRBJ2-3; 9 bases are shared with TRBD2. CDR1 and CDR2 (germline): DFQATT, SNEGSKA (reference sequence). This CDR3 is 15 amino acids long. The V segment lost 1 base and the J segment 4 bases; nucleotides outside the gene matches: 6. CDR3 bases: TGCAGTGCTAGAGGGCTAGCGGGATTTGCAGATACGCAGTATTTT. It encodes CSARGLAGFADTQYF.

This clonotype was found many times. CDR3 region: CASTPRRGNTIYF. DNA for the CDR3: TGTGCCAGCACGCCTCGAAGAGGAAACACCATATATTTT. This chain joins TRBV25-1 and TRBJ1-3; D ambiguous. Trimming cost V 7 bases and J 4 bases, with 11 bases left between them. The CDR3 is 13 residues long. Germline assignment: CDR1 MGHDK and CDR2 SYGVNS.

This clonotype appeared a few times. The chain recombines TRBV24-1 with TRBJ2-1, with 12 bases identical to TRBD2. V trimming: 7 bases; J trimming: 8 bases; junction bases outside the gene matches: 5. The CDR3 contains 14 residues. CDR1 and CDR2 from the germline V gene are KGHDR and SFDVKD. The CDR3, as DNA: TGTGCCACCAGCCTAGCGGGGGGGTTCGATGAGCAGTTCTTC. Its protein is CATSLAGGFDEQFF.

In this sample, this clonotype turned up many times. The CDR3, as DNA: TGCAGTGCTAGAGTCCCGGGACTAGCGGGAGGACCCTACGAGCAGTACTTC. This codes for CSARVPGLAGGPYEQYF. The J gene is TRBJ2-7, the V gene TRBV20-1; 15 bases are shared with TRBD2. Germline V gene sequence: CDR1 DFQATT, CDR2 SNEGSKA (reference sequence). V lost 1 base and J lost 2; bases outside the gene matches: 6. This CDR3 region has 17 residues.

The chain employs TRBV6-5 and TRBJ2-7; D perhaps matches TRBD1 (5 bases). Germline loops: CDR1 MNHEY, CDR2 SVGAGI. The CDR3 has 15 amino acids. Trimming took 1 base from V and 1 from J, leaving 11 bases between them. CDR3 DNA sequence: TGTGCCAGCAGTTACTTGTGGCAGGGATCCTACGAGCAGTACTTC. This sequence encodes CASSYLWQGSYEQYF.

This clonotype was seen many times. This rearrangement joins TRBV28 to TRBJ1-5, with D unresolved. Trimming took 7 bases from V and 6 from J, leaving 13 bases between them. CDR1 and CDR2 (germline): MDHEN, SYDVKM. The CDR3 is 13 residues long. The CDR3 is CASTTQRGQPQHF. The CDR3 nucleotides are TGTGCCAGCACTACTCAACGGGGTCAGCCCCAGCATTTT.

V gene TRBV6-1 combines with J gene TRBJ1-2; D may be TRBD1 (5 bases). The CDR3 loop spans 13 amino acids. V was clipped by 7 bases and J by 2 bases, with 11 bases between them. The germline CDR1 and CDR2 sequences are MNHNS and SASEGT. As DNA, the CDR3 is TGTGCCAGCACCCGGGACCGAAACTATGGCTACACCTTC. Its protein product is CASTRDRNYGYTF.

This clonotype appeared many times. This chain links TRBV7-2 with TRBJ2-7; 7 bases line up with TRBD2. CDR1 and CDR2 (germline): SGHTA, FQGNSA. Trimming removed 4 bases from V and 7 bases from J; junction bases left unmatched: 7. The length of the CDR3 is 13 residues. CDR3 sequence reads: CASSSGLGFEQYF. DNA of the CDR3: TGTGCCAGCAGCTCCGGACTAGGTTTTGAGCAGTACTTC.

In its sample, this clonotype was seen many times. The chain links TRBV11-2 to TRBJ2-7; TRBD1 agrees at 8 bases. The CDR3 has 16 residues. Trimming cost V 2 bases and J 5 bases; bases outside gene matches: 11. From germline, CDR1 is SGHAT and CDR2 FQNNGV. For the CDR3, the DNA is TGTGCCAGCAGCTTAACCCTGGACAGGGTAGGGGACGAGCAGTACTTC. As protein: CASSLTLDRVGDEQYF.

This clonotype was picked up many times. The V call is TRBV28, the J call TRBJ1-1; D gene ambiguous. The germline V gene encodes CDR1 MDHEN and CDR2 SYDVKM. The length of the CDR3 is 15 residues. V gave up 5 bases and J gave up 0 bases, with 13 bases separating them. CDR3 protein: CASSPVAVVNTEAFF. Written as DNA, the CDR3 is TGTGCCAGCAGTCCGGTCGCGGTGGTGAACACTGAAGCTTTCTTT.

In its sample, this clonotype was seen many times. The rearrangement uses TRBV29-1 and TRBJ1-1, with D perhaps matching TRBD1 (6 bases). In germline, CDR1 is SQVTM, CDR2 ANQGSEA. V was pared by 5 bases and J by 0 bases, with 10 bases between. CDR3 length: 13 residues. CDR3 protein: CSVTGLMNTEAFF. CDR3 DNA: TGCAGCGTTACAGGGCTAATGAACACTGAAGCTTTCTTT.

In its sample, this clonotype was seen many times. The chain carries TRBV28 and TRBJ1-2, with unresolved D. Deletions cut 4 bases from V and 7 bases from J, with 16 bases between. The CDR3 totals 14 residues. Per the germline V gene, CDR1 is MDHEN and CDR2 is SYDVKM. CDR3 amino acids: CASSSHQASFGYTF. The CDR3 bases are TGTGCCAGCAGTTCTCACCAGGCTTCTTTTGGCTACACCTTC.

This clonotype was detected many times. The chain is built from TRBV6-5 and TRBJ1-5; TRBD1 aligns across 7 bases. The germline V gene encodes CDR1 MNHEY and CDR2 SVGAGI. The CDR3 contains 15 residues. The trim removed 5 bases at V and 2 bases at J, leaving 6 bases unmatched. This CDR3 reads CASSLTGVGNQPQHF. CDR3 nucleotides: TGTGCCAGCAGTCTAACAGGGGTGGGCAATCAGCCCCAGCATTTT.

Ten or more counts support this clonotype. The V and J genes are TRBV27 and TRBJ2-5; D uncertain. Trimming shortened V by 4 bases and J by 7 bases, and 7 bases separated the two germline ends. The CDR3 has 11 amino acids. Germline CDR1 MNHEY, CDR2 SMNVEV (reference sequence). The CDR3 region is CASSSGWTQYF. CDR3 bases: TGTGCCAGCAGTTCCGGGTGGACCCAGTACTTC.

In its sample, this clonotype was seen many times. An end of the junction differs from the germline gene, which may be a read error. This CDR3 is CASSTRKNTEAFF. The CDR3 DNA sequence: TGTGCCAGCAGTACGAGGAAGAACACTGAGGCTTTCTTT. The J gene is TRBJ1-1, the V gene TRBV28; D gene uncertain. The germline gives CDR1 MDHEN, CDR2 SYDVKM. The CDR3 has 13 amino acids.

There are a few counts of this clonotype. The chain couples TRBV20-1 to TRBJ2-3; TRBD2 might be the D (6 bases). The CDR3 sequence is 12 residues long. V lost 5 bases and J lost 8, with 14 bases in between. Germline V gene sequence: CDR1 DFQATT, CDR2 SNEGSKA (reference sequence). CDR3 region: CSASDRDFTQYF. CDR3 nucleotide sequence: TGCAGTGCTTCTGATAGGGACTTTACGCAGTATTTT.

This clonotype was picked up many times. V gene TRBV10-3 combines with J gene TRBJ2-5, with 12 nucleotides matching TRBD2. Looked up from germline, CDR1 is ENHRY and CDR2 is SYGVKD. The CDR3 sequence is 15 residues long. Trimming at V came to 8 bases and at J to 5 bases, leaving 9 bases not matched to a gene. The CDR3 nucleotides read TGTGCCATCCGCGAAGGGACTAGCGGGCAGGAGACCCAGTACTTC. Its protein is CAIREGTSGQETQYF.